The TCR beta chain described here comes from a study of T cells expressing NK-cell markers (dated by TCRdb to the early 2020s). Some background on the complete study: In sorted CD3+CD56+NKG2C+, CD3+CD56+NKG2C- and CD3+CD56-NKG2C+ T-cell subsets from eight donors, TCR beta-chain repertoires were profiled. Seven of the eight sequenced donors were HCMV-seropositive and one was HCMV-seronegative. Randomly selected healthy volunteers, three men and five women, were used as the eight sequenced donors. Illumina HiSeq 2000/2500, MiSeq or NextSeq was used to sequence libraries as 2 x 150 bp reads. General study outcomes and caveats: Those dominant clonotypes were again the most abundant among CD3+CD56-NKG2C+ cells in a few donors, at roughly 28.3-65%. In six donors, the dominant CD3+CD56+NKG2C+ clonotypes were found to rank among the top 10 CD8+ clonotypes and to make up about 1.0-7.5% of CD8+ T cells. Whether the expanded NKG2C-expressing T cell clones were specific for HCMV antigens remained unclear.

Sequencing instrument: Illumina HiSeq 2000. TCR beta cDNA libraries were prepared using 5'RACE template switching, which introduced a universal primer site and unique molecular identifiers. Priming for cDNA synthesis came from the TCR beta constant segment, and two successive PCR amplification steps followed. The original methods were these. MIGEC was used to demultiplex reads and group the reads by UMI, and MiTCR was used to assemble and quantify clonotypes. Only TCR cDNA sequences supported by at least two reads were kept to exclude erroneous sequences. The tcR package was used for downstream repertoire analysis, and clonotypes were matched between fractions using CDR3 nucleotide sequence together with V segment. Antigen specificity was annotated against VDJdb with VDJmatch, allowing one amino acid substitution in CDR3. TCRdb reprocessed the reads and lists each CDR3 protein sequence as a single entry, with no DNA. TCRdb, not the authors, supplied the V and J calls. The table for this sample lists 550,000 to 600,000 distinct CDR3 sequences. The ten biggest clones cover approximately 3.6% of the sample.

From the cysteine through the phenylalanine, the CDR3 covers 15 amino acids. The nucleotide record is missing. The germline V gene encodes CDR1 WSHSY and CDR2 SAAADI. To determine HCMV serostatus, a commercial ELISA kit was used to detect HCMV-specific IgG in serum. Ficoll density gradient centrifugation was used to isolate peripheral blood mononuclear cells from blood. With regard to this clonotype: Its antigen specificity is not known.

This sequence was found in a man between 18 and 29 years old in good health. Donor details come from another sample of the same person, matched by shared clones. The V and J genes are TRBV10-2 and TRBJ2-2; the D call of TRBD2 rests on TCRdb alone, since no DNA is present to check it. Sample: blood T cells: a sorted CD56 or NKG2C T cell subset, CD4+ or CD8+ T cells, or bulk PBMC T cells (not recorded which). The CDR3 protein is CASSVAGPNTGELFF.